One T cell receptor delta chain is described in this entry. Its specificity is unknown. It is likely a read error: a sequence one base away is far more abundant. This sample also contains other DNA sequences that code for the same CDR3. Flow sorting of PBMC yielded separate Vgamma9/Vdelta2+ and Vdelta2-negative gammadelta T cell populations for bulk repertoire analysis. This sample is part of a study of γδ T cells in repeated Plasmodium falciparum infection. Study summary: Donors had four controlled P. falciparum NF54 infections over roughly 640 days.

Study-level results: Donors in Mali lived in a small rural village, largely one ethnic group.

There are 20 residues in the CDR3. The germline V gene encodes CDR1 GEAIGNYY and CDR2 EKD. TCRdb reanalysed the multiplex PCR reads via CATT. The sample consists of about 93,000 delta-chain clones, approximately 0.96% of them appearing once. Specimen: gamma-delta T cells from blood. This receptor was obtained from a pool of human donors (malaria-infected and uninfected, not separated). Here the V gene is TRDV2, but the J gene went uncalled; the table gives TRDD3 as D, unverified against the DNA. Here the CDR3 reads CACDYLQAESPGDLRHKLIF. The CDR3 DNA reads as TGTGCCTGTGACTACCTCCAAGCTGAATCTCCTGGGGATCTCAGGCATAAGCTCATCTTT.